These 9 T cell receptor beta chains share one sample of origin, sequenced in a study of OX40 agonist ivuxolimab in advanced cancers. Only in-frame clones appear in the TCRdb table, and some are missing; sequencing was by immunoSEQ multiplex PCR. The sample has approximately 80,000 clones; 89% are singletons. The sequences come from CD4+ or CD8+ T cells sorted from blood, collected in a trial of the OX40 agonist ivuxolimab. The receptors were gathered from an adult with an advanced solid tumor such as melanoma, head and neck, liver or kidney cancer.

The rearrangement uses TRBV18 and TRBJ2-2, with D possibly being TRBD1 or TRBD2 (5 bases each). The CDR3 length is 13 residues. CDR1 KGHSH and CDR2 LQKENI come from the germline V gene. Trimming shortened V by 2 bases and J by 4 bases, and 5 bases separated the two germline ends. CDR3 loop: CASSPGGTGELFF. The CDR3, as DNA: TGTGCCAGCTCACCAGGGGGCACCGGGGAGCTGTTTTTT.

The chain carries TRBV2 and TRBJ1-2; tentative D call: TRBD1 (6 bases). Germline CDR1 is SNHLY and CDR2 is FYNNEI. Trimming pared 10 bases from V and 5 bases from J, leaving 20 bases between. The CDR3 length is 14 residues. CDR3 residues: CATSLLQGDYGYTF. The DNA for the CDR3 is TGTGCCACCTCACTTTTACAGGGAGATTATGGCTACACCTTC.

This chain links TRBV7-6 with TRBJ2-3, with D perhaps matching TRBD2 (6 bases). The ends were cut back, 5 bases at V and 1 base at J, with 16 bases in the middle. CDR1 is SGHVS, CDR2 FNYEAQ, per germline. The CDR3 runs to 16 residues. CDR3 amino acids: CASSLGGRVRTDTQYF. The CDR3 DNA is TGTGCCAGCAGCCTCGGAGGGCGGGTCCGCACAGATACGCAGTATTTT.

This clone was recorded once. The rearrangement joins TRBV9 to TRBJ1-2; a possible D gene is TRBD1 (5 bases). V lost 4 bases, J lost 0 bases, and 19 bases lay in between. The germline V gene has CDR1 SGDLS and CDR2 YYNGEE. The CDR3 consists of 17 residues. The CDR3 loop is CASSFRDRGGSNYGYTF. In DNA, the CDR3 is TGTGCCAGCAGCTTCCGGGATCGGGGCGGATCTAACTATGGCTACACCTTC.

The V and J genes are TRBV6-1 and TRBJ1-2, with D maybe TRBD1 (5 bases). CDR1 is MNHNS and CDR2 is SASEGT in the germline V gene. V was shortened by 9 bases and J by 4 bases, with 15 bases between the two germline ends. The CDR3 is made up of 13 amino acids. Here the CDR3 reads CASLGIGGYGYTF. In nucleotides, the CDR3 is TGTGCCAGTCTCGGGATCGGGGGCTATGGCTACACCTTC.

The chain has TRBV29-1 and TRBJ2-7; 8 bases are shared with TRBD1. Germline V CDR1 and CDR2: SQVTM, ANQGSEA. CDR3 length: 11 amino acids. The V segment lost 6 bases and the J segment 5 bases; nucleotides outside the gene matches: 3. The DNA for the CDR3 is TGCAGCGTGGCGACAGGGGACGAGCAGTACTTC. Encoded protein: CSVATGDEQYF.

V is TRBV18 and J is TRBJ2-5; possibly TRBD1 or TRBD2 for D (6 bases each). The CDR3 extends over 15 amino acids. Trimming took off 6 bases at V and 4 bases at J, with 18 bases between the two ends. CDR1 is KGHSH and CDR2 is LQKENI in the germline V gene. CDR3 nucleotide sequence: TGTGCCAGCTCGCGCGAACAGGGAGGTGGAGAGACCCAGTACTTC. As protein: CASSREQGGGETQYF.

The chain is built from TRBV11-2 and TRBJ1-1; D gene ambiguous. CDR3 size: 13 residues. The germline CDR1 and CDR2 sequences are SGHAT and FQNNGV. Trimming cost V 6 bases and J 2 bases, with 10 bases left between them. CDR3 in DNA: TGTGCCAGCAGTTCACATGGAAACACTGAAGCTTTCTTT. This gives the protein CASSSHGNTEAFF.

The rearrangement joins TRBV19 to TRBJ1-1; 8 nucleotides align to TRBD1. CDR3 length: 13 residues. Germline trimming cut 5 bases from V and 9 bases from J; bases unmatched to any gene: 8. Per the germline V gene, CDR1 is LNHDA and CDR2 is SQIVND (reference sequence). The DNA of the CDR3 is TGTGCCAGTAGTGTCGGGACAGGAGGGAAAGCTTTCTTT. This encodes CASSVGTGGKAFF.